This is a list of T cell receptor beta chains from one sample in a study of post-analysis software for immune sequencing data. Via MiXCR, TCRdb re-called the PCR reads, giving one row per CDR3 protein. The sample shows a few hundred thousand distinct CDR3 sequences, 30% to 40% of them seen only once. Sequenced material: blood. The receptors were sampled from a girl under 18 with multiple sclerosis. Both conserved end residues are part of each CDR3. D genes are given only for firm matches. Size values are once, few and many counts, or a class for expanded clones, and some rows have none.

D: -
J: TRBJ1-4
V: TRBV6-5
length: 15
size: -
CDR3: CASSYSRDGNEKLFF
DNA: TGTGCCAGCAGTTACTCAAGGGACGGGAATGAAAAACTGTTTTTT

D: -
J: TRBJ2-3
V: TRBV15
length: 15
size: few
CDR3: CATSRDAGPTDTQYF
DNA: TGTGCCACCAGCAGAGATGCGGGGCCGACAGATACGCAGTATTTT

D: TRBD2
J: TRBJ2-7
V: TRBV20-1
length: 15
size: -
CDR3: CSARTSGGLTYEQYF
DNA: TGCAGTGCTAGGACTAGCGGGGGTTTAACCTACGAGCAGTACTTC

D: -
J: TRBJ1-2
V: TRBV20-1
length: 13
size: few
CDR3: CSAPSGRDYGYTF
DNA: TGCAGTGCTCCCTCCGGTCGGGACTATGGCTACACCTTC

D: TRBD1
J: TRBJ2-1
V: TRBV12-3/TRBV12-4
length: 13
size: few
CDR3: CASSTRQGYEQFF
DNA: TGTGCCAGCAGTACCCGACAGGGTTATGAGCAGTTCTTC

D: -
J: TRBJ2-7
V: TRBV5-1
length: 12
size: -
CDR3: CASSFGFDEQYF
DNA: TGCGCCAGCAGTTTCGGATTTGACGAGCAGTACTTC

D: TRBD1
J: TRBJ2-7
V: TRBV4-1
length: 15
size: -
CDR3: CASSQRGTGPYEQYF
DNA: TGCGCCAGCAGCCAGCGAGGGACAGGGCCCTACGAGCAGTACTTC

D: -
J: TRBJ1-2
V: TRBV6-5
length: 15
size: few
CDR3: CASTRTSRTNYGYTF
DNA: TGTGCCAGCACCCGAACCTCCCGAACTAACTATGGCTACACCTTC

D: TRBD1
J: TRBJ1-1
V: TRBV29-1
length: 12
size: few
CDR3: CSVTGVETKAFF
DNA: TGCAGCGTTACAGGGGTTGAAACTAAAGCTTTCTTT

D: TRBD1
J: TRBJ2-4
V: TRBV20-1
length: 11
size: -
CDR3: CSAVTGSKQYF
DNA: TGCAGTGCTGTGACAGGGTCTAAGCAGTACTTC

D: -
J: TRBJ1-2
V: TRBV6-5
length: 11
size: -
CDR3: CASASGGGYTF
DNA: TGTGCCAGCGCGTCCGGAGGCGGCTACACCTTC

D: -
J: TRBJ1-5
V: TRBV29-1
length: 14
size: few
CDR3: CSVGEGVGNQPQHF
DNA: TGCAGCGTTGGGGAGGGGGTGGGCAATCAGCCCCAGCATTTT

D: TRBD1
J: TRBJ2-5
V: TRBV7-6
length: 16
size: few
CDR3: CASSLASGTGVGEQYF
DNA: TGTGCCAGCAGCTTAGCATCCGGGACAGGGGTCGGGGAGCAGTACTTC

D: -
J: TRBJ2-5
V: TRBV5-1
length: 16
size: -
CDR3: CASSALAGSRQETQYF
DNA: TGCGCCAGCAGCGCCCTGGCGGGCAGTCGACAAGAGACCCAGTACTTC

D: -
J: TRBJ1-5
V: TRBV6-1
length: 12
size: once
CDR3: CASRGLNQPQHF
DNA: TGTGCCTCCAGGGGCCTCAATCAGCCCCAGCATTTT

D: -
J: TRBJ2-5
V: TRBV7-2
length: 14
size: few
CDR3: CASSRSTDQETQYF
DNA: TGTGCCAGCAGTCGATCGACAGATCAGGAGACCCAGTACTTC

D: -
J: TRBJ2-3
V: TRBV3-1
length: 15
size: -
CDR3: CASSQDVSSTDTQYF
DNA: TGTGCCAGCAGCCAAGATGTCAGTAGCACAGATACGCAGTATTTT

D: TRBD2
J: TRBJ2-5
V: TRBV20-1
length: 15
size: few
CDR3: CSARDDGTSGETQYF
DNA: TGCAGTGCTAGAGACGACGGGACTAGCGGAGAGACCCAGTACTTC

D: TRBD1
J: TRBJ2-5
V: TRBV20-1
length: 15
size: many
CDR3: CSASRVGQSQETQYF
DNA: TGCAGTGCTAGTCGCGTGGGACAGTCCCAAGAGACCCAGTACTTC

D: -
J: TRBJ1-6
V: TRBV20-1
length: 16
size: -
CDR3: CSASMGGLGNDSPLHF
DNA: TGCAGTGCTAGTATGGGGGGGCTCGGCAATGATTCACCCCTCCACTTT

D: -
J: TRBJ1-5
V: TRBV2
length: 12
size: few
CDR3: CASKTGEQPQHF
DNA: TGTGCCAGCAAGACGGGGGAACAGCCCCAGCATTTT

D: -
J: TRBJ1-6
V: TRBV20-1
length: 13
size: -
CDR3: CSASVIYNSPLHF
DNA: TGCAGTGCGTCGGTGATCTATAATTCACCCCTCCACTTT

D: -
J: TRBJ1-5
V: TRBV5-1
length: 14
size: -
CDR3: CASSSVPGNQPQHF
DNA: TGCGCCAGCAGCTCGGTCCCGGGCAATCAGCCCCAGCATTTT

D: TRBD1
J: TRBJ2-1
V: TRBV6-5
length: 16
size: few
CDR3: CASSYSATGRYNEQFF
DNA: TGTGCCAGCAGTTACTCGGCGACAGGGCGGTACAATGAGCAGTTCTTC

D: TRBD2
J: TRBJ2-1
V: TRBV10-3
length: 15
size: -
CDR3: CAISENGGGTNEQSF
DNA: TGTGCCATCAGTGAGAACGGGGGGGGTACGAATGAGCAGTCCTTC

D: -
J: TRBJ2-6
V: TRBV12-3/TRBV12-4
length: 17
size: -
CDR3: CASSLNLLVAGLNVLTF
DNA: TGTGCCAGCAGTTTAAATTTGTTGGTCGCGGGACTCAACGTCCTGACTTTC

D: -
J: TRBJ2-1
V: TRBV20-1
length: 11
size: -
CDR3: CSATGRNEQFF
DNA: TGCAGTGCTACGGGTAGAAATGAGCAGTTCTTC

D: -
J: TRBJ2-7
V: TRBV10-3
length: 13
size: -
CDR3: CAISADSSYEQYF
DNA: TGTGCCATCAGTGCGGACAGCTCCTACGAGCAGTACTTC

D: -
J: TRBJ1-1
V: TRBV20-1
length: 13
size: -
CDR3: CSDGDGLNTEAFF
DNA: TGCAGCGATGGGGACGGTTTGAACACTGAAGCTTTCTTT

D: -
J: TRBJ1-2
V: TRBV12-3/TRBV12-4
length: 13
size: few
CDR3: CASQRRAEYGYTF
DNA: TGTGCCAGCCAGCGCAGGGCGGAGTATGGCTACACCTTC

D: -
J: TRBJ2-1
V: TRBV20-1
length: 15
size: few
CDR3: CSAEDETARDNEQFF
DNA: TGCAGTGCCGAGGATGAGACGGCTCGTGACAATGAGCAGTTCTTC

D: -
J: TRBJ2-5
V: TRBV20-1
length: 12
size: -
CDR3: CSARVGYETQYF
DNA: TGCAGTGCTAGGGTCGGGTATGAGACCCAGTACTTC

D: -
J: TRBJ1-2
V: TRBV25-1
length: 14
size: few
CDR3: CASGDGGLGYGYTF
DNA: TGTGCCAGCGGAGACGGGGGCCTGGGCTATGGCTACACCTTC

D: -
J: TRBJ2-3
V: TRBV20-1
length: 14
size: -
CDR3: CSAGGTDSTDTQYF
DNA: TGCAGTGCGGGAGGGACAGATAGCACAGATACGCAGTATTTT

D: TRBD2
J: TRBJ2-1
V: TRBV20-1
length: 13
size: -
CDR3: CSARASGSNEQFF
DNA: TGCAGTGCTAGGGCTAGCGGGAGCAATGAGCAGTTCTTC

D: -
J: TRBJ2-2
V: TRBV29-1
length: 12
size: -
CDR3: CSVLWGPGELFF
DNA: TGCAGCGTCCTTTGGGGGCCCGGGGAGCTGTTTTTT

D: -
J: TRBJ1-2
V: TRBV5-1
length: 15
size: -
CDR3: CASSLDLTGFYGYTF
DNA: TGCGCCAGCAGCTTGGATCTTACAGGTTTCTATGGCTACACCTTC

D: TRBD1
J: TRBJ2-1
V: TRBV7-9
length: 17
size: few
CDR3: CASRGQGSVSSYNEQFF
DNA: TGTGCCAGCAGGGGACAGGGGTCCGTCAGCTCCTACAATGAGCAGTTCTTC

D: -
J: TRBJ2-1
V: TRBV27
length: 16
size: -
CDR3: CASRSLQGGGYNEQFF
DNA: TGTGCCAGCAGAAGCCTACAGGGAGGAGGCTACAATGAGCAGTTCTTC

D: TRBD1
J: TRBJ2-1
V: TRBV5-1
length: 15
size: -
CDR3: CASSPRDRVFNEQFF
DNA: TGCGCCAGCAGCCCCCGGGACAGGGTGTTCAATGAGCAGTTCTTC

D: -
J: TRBJ2-3
V: TRBV5-1
length: 14
size: -
CDR3: CASSPQKRLDTQYF
DNA: TGCGCCAGCAGCCCGCAGAAACGGCTAGATACGCAGTATTTT

D: -
J: TRBJ2-3
V: TRBV5-5
length: 15
size: few
CDR3: CASSLFLGDTDTQYF
DNA: TGTGCCAGCAGCTTGTTTTTGGGGGACACAGATACGCAGTATTTT

D: -
J: TRBJ2-3
V: TRBV7-2
length: 15
size: -
CDR3: CASSPQPGGTDTQYF
DNA: TGTGCCAGCAGCCCCCAGCCCGGCGGCACAGATACGCAGTATTTT

D: -
J: TRBJ1-4
V: TRBV7-8
length: 12
size: -
CDR3: CASRSGMGKLFF
DNA: TGTGCCAGCAGGTCAGGGATGGGAAAACTGTTTTTT

D: TRBD1
J: TRBJ2-5
V: TRBV3-1
length: 17
size: many
CDR3: CASSQVPRQGSSETQYF
DNA: TGTGCCAGCAGCCAAGTCCCTAGACAGGGGAGTTCGGAGACCCAGTACTTC

D: -
J: TRBJ2-3
V: TRBV6-2/TRBV6-3
length: 16
size: -
CDR3: CASIPDVGMGADTQYF
DNA: TGTGCCAGCATCCCCGATGTGGGGATGGGAGCAGATACGCAGTATTTT

D: -
J: TRBJ1-2
V: TRBV4-1
length: 16
size: few
CDR3: CASSQEGRLAFYGYTF
DNA: TGCGCCAGCAGCCAAGAAGGGAGGTTGGCCTTCTATGGCTACACCTTC

D: -
J: TRBJ1-4
V: TRBV27
length: 15
size: -
CDR3: CASSLGWGSNEKLFF
DNA: TGTGCCAGCAGTTTGGGGTGGGGGTCTAATGAAAAACTGTTTTTT

D: TRBD1
J: TRBJ1-2
V: TRBV5-1
length: 14
size: -
CDR3: CASSPQGALDGYTF
DNA: TGCGCCAGCAGCCCTCAGGGGGCGCTGGATGGCTACACCTTC

D: TRBD2
J: TRBJ2-1
V: TRBV2
length: 15
size: -
CDR3: CASQILAGEAWEQFF
DNA: TGTGCCAGCCAAATCCTAGCGGGGGAGGCATGGGAGCAGTTCTTC

D: TRBD1
J: TRBJ2-2
V: TRBV12-3/TRBV12-4
length: 20
size: -
CDR3: CASKYDPGTGGFGYTGELFF
DNA: TGTGCCAGCAAGTACGATCCCGGGACAGGGGGCTTTGGATATACCGGGGAGCTGTTTTTT

D: TRBD2
J: TRBJ2-1
V: TRBV2
length: 15
size: -
CDR3: CASRELAGAPNEQFF
DNA: TGTGCCAGCAGAGAGCTAGCGGGGGCCCCCAATGAGCAGTTCTTC

D: -
J: TRBJ2-5
V: TRBV4-1
length: 15
size: few
CDR3: CASSQDIGDSETQYF
DNA: TGCGCCAGCAGCCAAGATATCGGGGATTCAGAGACCCAGTACTTC

D: -
J: TRBJ2-5
V: TRBV3-1
length: 14
size: few
CDR3: CASSQGVNQETQYF
DNA: TGTGCCAGCAGCCAAGGGGTAAATCAAGAGACCCAGTACTTC

D: TRBD2
J: TRBJ2-1
V: TRBV20-1
length: 15
size: -
CDR3: CSARAGGGSYNEQFF
DNA: TGCAGTGCTAGAGCCGGCGGGGGCTCCTACAATGAGCAGTTCTTC

D: -
J: TRBJ1-2
V: TRBV20-1
length: 12
size: -
CDR3: CSARESSERYTF
DNA: TGCAGTGCTAGAGAATCGTCAGAGCGCTACACCTTC

D: TRBD2
J: TRBJ2-5
V: TRBV3-1
length: 18
size: few
CDR3: CASSQGLGGRGGTKTQYF
DNA: TGTGCCAGCAGCCAGGGGCTTGGTGGGCGGGGGGGCACAAAGACCCAGTACTTC